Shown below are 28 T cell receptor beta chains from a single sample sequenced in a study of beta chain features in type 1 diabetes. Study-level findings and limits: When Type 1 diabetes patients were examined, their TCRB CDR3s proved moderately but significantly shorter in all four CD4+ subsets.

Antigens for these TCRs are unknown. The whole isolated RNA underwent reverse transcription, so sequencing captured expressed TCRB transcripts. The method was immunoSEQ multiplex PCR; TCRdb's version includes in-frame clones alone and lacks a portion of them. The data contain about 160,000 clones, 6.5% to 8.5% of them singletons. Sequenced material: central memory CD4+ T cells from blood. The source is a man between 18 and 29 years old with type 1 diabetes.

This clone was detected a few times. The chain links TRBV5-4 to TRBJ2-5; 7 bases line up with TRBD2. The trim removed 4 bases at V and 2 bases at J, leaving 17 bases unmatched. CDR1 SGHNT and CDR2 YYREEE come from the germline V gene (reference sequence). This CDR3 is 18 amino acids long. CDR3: CASSHPLGGGGDQETQYF. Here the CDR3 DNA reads TGTGCCAGCAGCCACCCCTTGGGGGGGGGTGGCGATCAAGAGACCCAGTACTTC.

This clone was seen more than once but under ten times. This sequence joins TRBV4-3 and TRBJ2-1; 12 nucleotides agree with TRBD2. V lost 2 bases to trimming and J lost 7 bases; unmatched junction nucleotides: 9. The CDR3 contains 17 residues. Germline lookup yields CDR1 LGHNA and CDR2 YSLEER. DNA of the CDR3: TGCGCCAGCAGCCAAAGGCGCACTAGCGGGGGGCAAAATGAGCAGTTCTTC. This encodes CASSQRRTSGGQNEQFF.

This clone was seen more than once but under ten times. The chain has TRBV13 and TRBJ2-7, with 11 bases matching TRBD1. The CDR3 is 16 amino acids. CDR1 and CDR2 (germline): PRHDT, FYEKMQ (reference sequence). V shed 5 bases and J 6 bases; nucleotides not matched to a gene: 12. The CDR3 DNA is TGTGCCAGCAGCATAAGGCCCCGGGACAGGGGGAGCGAGCAGTACTTC. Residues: CASSIRPRDRGSEQYF.

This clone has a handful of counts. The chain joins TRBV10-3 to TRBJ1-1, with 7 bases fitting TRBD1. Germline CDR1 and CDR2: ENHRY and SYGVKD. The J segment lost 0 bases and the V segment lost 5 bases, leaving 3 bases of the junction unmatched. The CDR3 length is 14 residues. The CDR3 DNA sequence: TGTGCCATCAGTAGACAGGGAGTGAACACTGAAGCTTTCTTT. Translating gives CAISRQGVNTEAFF.

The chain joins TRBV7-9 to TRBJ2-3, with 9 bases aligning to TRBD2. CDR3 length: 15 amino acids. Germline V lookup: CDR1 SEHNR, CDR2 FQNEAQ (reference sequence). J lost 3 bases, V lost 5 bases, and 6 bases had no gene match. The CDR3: CASSPTSGGTDTQYF. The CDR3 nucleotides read TGTGCCAGCAGCCCGACTAGCGGCGGAACAGATACGCAGTATTTT.

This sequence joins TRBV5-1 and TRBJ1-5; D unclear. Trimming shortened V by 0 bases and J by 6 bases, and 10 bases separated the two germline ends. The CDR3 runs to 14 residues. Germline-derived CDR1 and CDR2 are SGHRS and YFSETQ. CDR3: CASSLGDRGQPQHF. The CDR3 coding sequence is TGCGCCAGCAGCTTGGGTGATCGGGGTCAGCCCCAGCATTTT. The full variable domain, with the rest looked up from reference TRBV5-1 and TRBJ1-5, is KAGVTQTPRYLIKTRGQQVTLSCSPISGHRSVSWYQQTPGQGLQFLFEYFSETQRNKGNFPGRFSGRQFSNSRSEMNVSTLELGDSALYLCASSLGDRGQPQHFGDGTRLSIL.

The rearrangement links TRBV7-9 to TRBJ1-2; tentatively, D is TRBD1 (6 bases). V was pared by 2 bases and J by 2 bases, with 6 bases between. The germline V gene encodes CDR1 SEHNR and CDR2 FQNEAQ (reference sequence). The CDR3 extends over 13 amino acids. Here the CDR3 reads CASSLQGNYGYTF. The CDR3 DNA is TGTGCCAGCAGCTTACAGGGGAACTATGGCTACACCTTC.

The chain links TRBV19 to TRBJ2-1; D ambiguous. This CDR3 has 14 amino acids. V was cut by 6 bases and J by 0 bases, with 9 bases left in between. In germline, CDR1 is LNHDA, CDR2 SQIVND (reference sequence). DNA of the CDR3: TGTGCCAGTAGGATTCTTAGCTCCTACAATGAGCAGTTCTTC. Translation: CASRILSSYNEQFF.

In nucleotides, the CDR3 is TGTGCCAGCAGTTACTCTAGCAGGGGAGGAAACACCATATATTTT. Translating it yields CASSYSSRGGNTIYF. The chain uses TRBV6-5 and TRBJ1-3; TRBD1 is a possible D gene (6 bases). The CDR3 extends over 15 amino acids. From germline, CDR1 is MNHEY and CDR2 SVGAGI. Trimming took off 0 bases at V and 4 bases at J, with 10 bases between the two ends.

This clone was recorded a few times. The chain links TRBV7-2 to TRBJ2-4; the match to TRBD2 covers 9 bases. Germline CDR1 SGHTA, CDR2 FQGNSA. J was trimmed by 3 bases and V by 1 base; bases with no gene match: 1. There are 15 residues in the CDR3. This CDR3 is CASSLGGGVKNIQYF. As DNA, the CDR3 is TGTGCCAGCAGCTTAGGCGGGGGGGTCAAAAACATTCAGTACTTC.

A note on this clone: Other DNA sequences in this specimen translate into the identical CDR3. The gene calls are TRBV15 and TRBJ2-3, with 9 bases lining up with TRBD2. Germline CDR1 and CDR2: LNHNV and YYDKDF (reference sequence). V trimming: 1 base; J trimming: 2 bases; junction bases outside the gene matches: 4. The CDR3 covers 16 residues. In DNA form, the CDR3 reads TGTGCCACCAGCAGAGCCCTAGCGGGAAACACAGATACGCAGTATTTT. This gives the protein CATSRALAGNTDTQYF.

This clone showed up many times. Written as DNA, the CDR3 is TGTGCCAGCAGGGGACTAGCGGGAGGATTCAATGAGCAGTTCTTC. Protein: CASRGLAGGFNEQFF. The chain joins TRBV28 to TRBJ2-1, with 15 bases lining up with TRBD2. The CDR3 runs 15 residues. Germline V CDR1 and CDR2: MDHEN, SYDVKM. V shed 6 bases, J shed 6 bases, and the junction held 3 bases outside the gene matches.

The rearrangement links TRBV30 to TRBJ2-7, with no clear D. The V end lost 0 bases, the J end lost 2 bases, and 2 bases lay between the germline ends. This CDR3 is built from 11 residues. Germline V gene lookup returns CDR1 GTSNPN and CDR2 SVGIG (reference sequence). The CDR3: CAWSVTYEQYF. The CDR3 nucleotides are TGTGCCTGGAGTGTTACCTACGAGCAGTACTTC.

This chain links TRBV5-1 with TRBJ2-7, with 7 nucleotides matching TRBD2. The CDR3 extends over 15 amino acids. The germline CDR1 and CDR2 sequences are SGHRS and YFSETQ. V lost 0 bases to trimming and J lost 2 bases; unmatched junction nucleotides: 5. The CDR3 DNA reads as TGCGCCAGCAGCTTGGGGGAGCGGGGACCCTACGAGCAGTACTTC. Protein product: CASSLGERGPYEQYF.

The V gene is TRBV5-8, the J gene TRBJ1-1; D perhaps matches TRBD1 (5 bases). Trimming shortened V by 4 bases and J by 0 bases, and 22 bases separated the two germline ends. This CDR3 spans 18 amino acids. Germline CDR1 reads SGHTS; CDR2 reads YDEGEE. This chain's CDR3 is CASSPQGAATVLNTEAFF. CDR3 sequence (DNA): TGTGCCAGCAGCCCGCAAGGGGCGGCTACTGTCTTGAACACTGAAGCTTTCTTT. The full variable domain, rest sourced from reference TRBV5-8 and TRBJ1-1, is EAGVTQSPTHLIKTRGQQATLRCSPISGHTSVYWYQQALGLGLQFLLWYDEGEERNRGNFPPRFSGRQFPNYSSELNVNALELEDSALYLCASSPQGAATVLNTEAFFGQGTRLTVV.

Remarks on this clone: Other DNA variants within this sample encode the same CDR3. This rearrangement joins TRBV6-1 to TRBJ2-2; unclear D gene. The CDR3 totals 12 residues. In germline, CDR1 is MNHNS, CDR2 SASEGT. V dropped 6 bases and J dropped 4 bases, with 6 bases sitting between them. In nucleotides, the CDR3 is TGTGCCAGCAGCGATAGCACCGGGGAGCTGTTTTTT. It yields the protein CASSDSTGELFF.

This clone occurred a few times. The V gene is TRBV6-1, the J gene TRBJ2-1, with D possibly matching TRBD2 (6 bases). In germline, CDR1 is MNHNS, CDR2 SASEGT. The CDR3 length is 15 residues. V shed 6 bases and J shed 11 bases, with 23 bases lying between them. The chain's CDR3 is CASRTDTRGFGKQFF. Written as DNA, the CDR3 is TGTGCCAGCAGAACCGACACCCGGGGGTTCGGTAAGCAGTTCTTC.

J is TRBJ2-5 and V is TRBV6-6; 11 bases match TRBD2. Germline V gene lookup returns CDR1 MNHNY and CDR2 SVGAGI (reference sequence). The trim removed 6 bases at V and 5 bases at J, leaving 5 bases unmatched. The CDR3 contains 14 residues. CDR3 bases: TGTGCCAGCAGGAGACTAGCGGGGTGGGAGACCCAGTACTTC. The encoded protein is CASRRLAGWETQYF.

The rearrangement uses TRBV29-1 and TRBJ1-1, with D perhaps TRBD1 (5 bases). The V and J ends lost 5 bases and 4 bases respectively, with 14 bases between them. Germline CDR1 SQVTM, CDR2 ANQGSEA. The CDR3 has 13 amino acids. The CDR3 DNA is TGCAGCGTTACCGGGGGACTAGGCACTGAAGCTTTCTTT. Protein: CSVTGGLGTEAFF.

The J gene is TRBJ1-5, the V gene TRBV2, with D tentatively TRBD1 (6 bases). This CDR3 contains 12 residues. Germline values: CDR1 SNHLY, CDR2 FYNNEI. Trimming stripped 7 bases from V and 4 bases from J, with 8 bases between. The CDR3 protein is CASNRANQPQHF. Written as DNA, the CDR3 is TGTGCCAGCAACAGGGCAAATCAGCCCCAGCATTTT.

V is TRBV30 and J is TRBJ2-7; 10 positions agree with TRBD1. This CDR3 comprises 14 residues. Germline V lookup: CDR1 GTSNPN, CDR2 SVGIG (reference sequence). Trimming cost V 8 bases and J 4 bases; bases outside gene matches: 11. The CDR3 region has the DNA TGTGCCAGTAACCGGGACAGGGGAATGTACGAGCAGTACTTC. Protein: CASNRDRGMYEQYF. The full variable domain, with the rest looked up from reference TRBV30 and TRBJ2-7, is SQTIHQWPATLVQPVGSPLSLECTVEGTSNPNLYWYRQAAGRGLQLLFYSVGIGQISSEVPQNLSASRPQDRQFILSSKKLLLSDSGFYLCASNRDRGMYEQYFGPGTRLTVT.

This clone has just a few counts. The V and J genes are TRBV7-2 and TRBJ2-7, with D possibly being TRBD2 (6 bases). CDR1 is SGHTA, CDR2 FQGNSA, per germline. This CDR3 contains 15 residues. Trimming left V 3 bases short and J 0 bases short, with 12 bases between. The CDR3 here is CASSLGLGTSYEQYF. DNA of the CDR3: TGTGCCAGCAGCTTGGGACTGGGAACCTCCTACGAGCAGTACTTC.

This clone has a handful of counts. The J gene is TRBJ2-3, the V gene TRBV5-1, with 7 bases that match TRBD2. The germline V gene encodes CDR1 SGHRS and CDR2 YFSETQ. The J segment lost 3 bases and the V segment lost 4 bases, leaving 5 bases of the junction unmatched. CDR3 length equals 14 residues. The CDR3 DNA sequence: TGCGCCAGCAGCGGGACCGGGGGGACAGATACGCAGTATTTT. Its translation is CASSGTGGTDTQYF.

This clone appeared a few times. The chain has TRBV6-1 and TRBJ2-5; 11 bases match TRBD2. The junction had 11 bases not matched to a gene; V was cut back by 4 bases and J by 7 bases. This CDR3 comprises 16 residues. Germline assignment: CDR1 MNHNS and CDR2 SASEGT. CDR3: CASSASGTSGPRTQYF. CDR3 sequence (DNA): TGTGCCAGCAGTGCCTCCGGGACTAGCGGTCCTAGGACCCAGTACTTC.

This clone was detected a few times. The CDR3, as DNA: TGTGCCAGCAGTGAAGAAGCTAGCAGAGGGACCCAGTACTTC. This encodes CASSEEASRGTQYF. This rearrangement joins TRBV2 to TRBJ2-5; TRBD2 is a possible D gene (5 bases). The ends were cut back, 1 base at V and 7 bases at J, with 13 bases in the middle. This CDR3 has 14 amino acids. Germline CDR1 is SNHLY and CDR2 is FYNNEI.

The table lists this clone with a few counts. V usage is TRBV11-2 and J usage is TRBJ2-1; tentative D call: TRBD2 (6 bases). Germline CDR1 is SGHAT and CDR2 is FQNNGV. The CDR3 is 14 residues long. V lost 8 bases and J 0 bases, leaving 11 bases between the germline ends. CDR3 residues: CASARELSYNEQFF. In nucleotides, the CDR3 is TGTGCCAGCGCCCGGGAGCTCTCCTACAATGAGCAGTTCTTC.

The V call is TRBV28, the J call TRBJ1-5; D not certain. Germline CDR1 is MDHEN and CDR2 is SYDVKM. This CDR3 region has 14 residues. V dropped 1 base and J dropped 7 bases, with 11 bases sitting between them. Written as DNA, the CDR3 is TGTGCCAGCAGTTTATTGAGTGTCGGGCAGCCCCAGCATTTT. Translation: CASSLLSVGQPQHF.

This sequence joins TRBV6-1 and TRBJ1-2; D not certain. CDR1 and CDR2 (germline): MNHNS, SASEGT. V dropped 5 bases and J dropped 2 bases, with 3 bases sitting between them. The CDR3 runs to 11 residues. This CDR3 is CASSLNYGYTF. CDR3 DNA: TGTGCCAGCAGTCTCAACTATGGCTACACCTTC.